Described below is a single T cell receptor (beta chain) sequence and its context. Antigen: not known. The data are from a study of OX40 agonist ivuxolimab in advanced cancers. Anyone with autoimmune disease history or systemic immunosuppression was excluded. Study-level points and caveats: At 0.1 to 3.0 mg/kg, CD4+ and CD8+ blood T cells expanded clonally by week 6. Among T cells, CD8+ cells averaged more expanded clones than CD4+ cells.

Sequencing used immunoSEQ multiplex PCR; TCRdb keeps in-frame clones, though not all of them. The sample shows 74,000 or so clones, about 88% of them seen only once. Trimming at V came to 2 bases and at J to 4 bases, leaving 9 bases not matched to a gene. Looked up from germline, CDR1 is SGDLS and CDR2 is YYNGEE. The CDR3 covers 16 residues. This TCR came from an adult with an advanced solid tumor such as melanoma, head and neck, liver or kidney cancer. The chain employs TRBV9 and TRBJ2-5; 9 bases align to TRBD2. This material consisted of CD4+ or CD8+ T cells sorted from blood, taken in a trial of the OX40 agonist ivuxolimab. CDR3 nucleotide sequence: TGTGCCAGCAGCGTTAAAGCGGGGGGCGATGCAGAGACCCAGTACTTC. This encodes CASSVKAGGDAETQYF.